This T cell receptor (beta chain) is drawn from a study of shared clonotypes between healthy human individuals. Regarding the study as a whole: Clonotype sharing levels among donors were expected to vary with sequencing depth. Around 5% was the fraction of naive CD4 clonotypes found shared across several donors. Non-shared clonotypes had lower generation probabilities than clonotypes shared by all four sorted-subset donors.

Generated by immunoSEQ multiplex PCR, the TCRdb table keeps only in-frame clones and is missing some. The sample holds about 2,500,000 clones; about 92% are singletons and the top ten take 0.11% to 0.15%. To note about this clone: The target antigen is unknown.

The CDR3 length is 14 residues. J was trimmed by 4 bases and V by 4 bases; bases with no gene match: 2. Germline lookup yields CDR1 SGHNT and CDR2 YENEEA. The material sequenced was naive CD4+ T cells sorted from blood. The subset was: CD45RA+ positively selected. The TCR comes from a man younger than 30 in good health. This chain uses TRBV11-3 with TRBJ2-3, with TRBD2 identical over 10 bases. In nucleotides, the CDR3 is TGTGCCAGCAGCTCTAGCGGGAGCCCAGATACGCAGTATTTT. Translating gives CASSSSGSPDTQYF.